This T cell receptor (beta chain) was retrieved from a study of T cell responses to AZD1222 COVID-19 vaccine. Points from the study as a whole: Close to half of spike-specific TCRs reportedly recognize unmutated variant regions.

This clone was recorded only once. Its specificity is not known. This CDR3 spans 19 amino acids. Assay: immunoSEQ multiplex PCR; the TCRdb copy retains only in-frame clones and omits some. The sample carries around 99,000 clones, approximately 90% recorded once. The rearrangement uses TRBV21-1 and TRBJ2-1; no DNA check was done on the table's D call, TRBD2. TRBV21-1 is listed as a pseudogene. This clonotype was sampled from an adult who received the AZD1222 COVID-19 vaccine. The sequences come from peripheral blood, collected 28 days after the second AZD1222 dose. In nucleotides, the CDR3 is TGTGCCAGCAGCCTCCAGGCCAGCGGGAGTCCGAGCTCCTACAATGAGCAGTTCTTC. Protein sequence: CASSLQASGSPSSYNEQFF.